The clone carrying this T cell receptor (beta chain) was seen just once. The sample originates from a study of cytomegalovirus exposure and HLA in healthy donors. Germline CDR1 SGHVS, CDR2 FQNEAQ. V was cut by 1 base and J by 4 bases, with 10 bases left in between. The CDR3 covers 14 residues. PCR was performed using 60 Vbeta and 13 Jbeta primers. TCRdb's copy holds only in-frame clones and misses some; the assay was immunoSEQ multiplex PCR. The sample lists approximately 190,000 clones; roughly 84% were seen once. The chain has TRBV7-8 and TRBJ1-2; TRBD1 might be the D (5 bases). Material for sequencing was PBMCs. This TCR came from a woman between 45 and 60 years old in good health and CMV-seropositive. DNA for the CDR3: TGTGCCAGCAGCTTAGGGGCAGGGTTCTATGGCTACACCTTC. As protein: CASSLGAGFYGYTF. Supplemented by reference TRBV7-8 and TRBJ1-2, the full variable domain reads GAGVSQSPRYKVAKRGQDVALRCDPISGHVSLFWYQQALGQGPEFLTYFQNEAQLDKSGLPSDRFFAERPEGSVSTLKIQRTQQEDSAVYLCASSLGAGFYGYTFGSGTRLTVV.